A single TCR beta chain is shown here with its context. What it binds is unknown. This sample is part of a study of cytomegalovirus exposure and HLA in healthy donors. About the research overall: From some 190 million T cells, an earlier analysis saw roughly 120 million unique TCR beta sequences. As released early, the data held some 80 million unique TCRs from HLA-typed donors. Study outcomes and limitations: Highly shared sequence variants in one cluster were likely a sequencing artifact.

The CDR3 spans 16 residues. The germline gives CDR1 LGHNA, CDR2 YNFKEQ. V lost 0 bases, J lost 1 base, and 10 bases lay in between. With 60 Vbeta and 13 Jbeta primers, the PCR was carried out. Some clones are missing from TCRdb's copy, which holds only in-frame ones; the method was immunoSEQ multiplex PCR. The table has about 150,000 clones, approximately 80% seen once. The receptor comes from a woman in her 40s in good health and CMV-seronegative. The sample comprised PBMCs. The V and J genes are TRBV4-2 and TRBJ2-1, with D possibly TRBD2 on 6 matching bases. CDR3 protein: CASSQEISGSYNEQFF. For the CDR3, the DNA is TGTGCCAGCAGCCAAGAGATTAGCGGATCCTACAATGAGCAGTTCTTC.